This is a list of T cell receptor beta chains from one sample in a study of blood T cell repertoires in COVID-19. Sequenced by immunoSEQ multiplex PCR; TCRdb stores in-frame clones only, minus some. The sample records about 220,000 clones, under 90% being singletons. Input material: peripheral blood. The receptors come from a woman aged 60-75 years who had recovered from COVID-19. The CDR3 runs from the conserved cysteine through the conserved F or W.

V: TRBV3-1/TRBV3-2
length: 13
CDR3: CASSQLGGYGYTF

V: TRBV27
length: 15
CDR3: CASSLLAGGSNEQFF

V: TRBV15
length: 12
CDR3: CATSTDFEKLFF

V: TRBV5-4
length: 16
CDR3: CASSLAAGASTDTQYF

V: TRBV30
length: 15
CDR3: CAWGAAGGRADTQYF

V: TRBV9
length: 13
CDR3: CASSVGAAYGYTF

V: TRBV27
length: 14
CDR3: CASRPRGWNTEAFF

V: TRBV5-1
length: 16
CDR3: CASSTRTGSSYNEQFF

V: TRBV7-3
length: 13
CDR3: CASSTDRAETQYF

V: TRBV4-1
length: 16
CDR3: CASSPFPGLARDEQFF

V: TRBV5-4
length: 15
CDR3: CASSGATGDRTEAFF

V: TRBV11-3
length: 13
CDR3: CASSPTRAETQYF

V: TRBV5-4
length: 17
CDR3: CASSLDASAPYTGELFF

V: TRBV5-1
length: 15
CDR3: CASGTGGKSYNEQFF

V: TRBV5-1
length: 14
CDR3: CASSLTGSGNTIYF

V: TRBV7-2
length: 15
CDR3: CASSFGLAALYEQYF

V: TRBV27
length: 13
CDR3: CASSLGGQYGYTF

V: TRBV29-1
length: 15
CDR3: CSASSGTGGTKTQYF

V: TRBV3-1/TRBV3-2
length: 14
CDR3: CASSQGQQNSPLHF

V: TRBV7-3
length: 13
CDR3: CASSFSGYNEQFF

V: TRBV5-1
length: 14
CDR3: CASSLEGKGYGYTF

V: TRBV5-5
length: 14
CDR3: CASSPDGTRYGYTF

V: TRBV7-2
length: 16
CDR3: CASSLFRNDGNQPQHF

V: TRBV14
length: 14
CDR3: CASSQGGGGDGYTF

V: TRBV4-3
length: 17
CDR3: CASSQASSGTGRDEQFF

V: TRBV5-5
length: 14
CDR3: CASSLVGQNYGYTF

V: TRBV18
length: 13
CDR3: CASSEQENTEAFF

V: TRBV4-1
length: 18
CDR3: CASSQGLTGAVAKNIQYF

V: TRBV2
length: 14
CDR3: CASSRQGAWNEQFF

V: TRBV27
length: 17
CDR3: CASRPRPTPGLYNEQFF

V: TRBV5-4
length: 15
CDR3: CASSLEGGPWNEQFF

V: TRBV25-1
length: 13
CDR3: CASSAGTGNPFSF

V: TRBV27
length: 17
CDR3: CASSPPGTSGSTDTQYF

V: TRBV5-4
length: 12
CDR3: CASSRSYNEQFF

V: TRBV21-1
length: 16
CDR3: CASSKRRQGDNTEAFF

V: TRBV25-1
length: 14
CDR3: CATSRRGGLYEQYF

V: TRBV5-1
length: 15
CDR3: CASSAGLAGQETQYF

V: TRBV29-1
length: 13
CDR3: CSVDRGNTGELFF

V: TRBV5-1
length: 13
CDR3: CASSLKLDTEAFF

V: TRBV9
length: 15
CDR3: CASSVLAGGYNEQFF

V: TRBV5-1
length: 14
CDR3: CASSLIQGGETQYF

V: TRBV12-3/TRBV12-4
length: 12
CDR3: CASSSLQVGYTF

V: TRBV10-2
length: 14
CDR3: CASNPDRGASPLHF